What follows describes a single T cell receptor beta chain. Authors' analysis steps: Estimation of nucleated cell counts relied on the amplification of reference gene primers. Generated by immunoSEQ multiplex PCR, the TCRdb table keeps only in-frame clones and is missing some. From that table come the V and J calls and clone size; the DNA was used to work out D and trimming. The data hold approximately 52,000 clones, with 90% observed a single time. V lost 2 bases and J lost 3; bases outside the gene matches: 3. This CDR3 has 14 residues. Germline values: CDR1 SGHNT, CDR2 YYREEE (reference sequence). This sample stems from a study of blood T cell repertoires in COVID-19. Overall study: Researchers got acute and convalescent COVID-19 samples from the United States, Italy and Spain. From T cells, B-cell-depleted T cells, or PBMCs came the material, which was cDNA or gDNA.

This sequence was found in a human donor with active COVID-19. The donor label of this sample is uncertain. The sample taken for sequencing was peripheral blood. The chain has TRBV5-4 and TRBJ1-2, with TRBD1 identical over 8 bases. CDR3 bases: TGTGCCAGCAGCTTTGGACAGGGAGACTATGGCTACACCTTC. Encoded protein: CASSFGQGDYGYTF. The full variable domain, rest sourced from reference TRBV5-4 and TRBJ1-2, is ETGVTQSPTHLIKTRGQQVTLRCSSQSGHNTVSWYQQALGQGPQFIFQYYREEENGRGNFPPRFSGLQFPNYSSELNVNALELDDSALYLCASSFGQGDYGYTFGSGTRLTVV.